The sample holds a few counts of the clone carrying this T cell receptor beta chain. TCRdb re-analysed the RT-PCR reads in MiXCR, keeping a single row per CDR3 protein. The top ten hold 3.6% of the sample, which has about 680,000 distinct CDR3 sequences, 13% to 15% seen once. The V end was cut by 6 bases, the J end by 0 bases, with 8 bases between. Germline V gene lookup returns CDR1 LGHNA and CDR2 YSLEER. CDR3 size: 14 residues. This chain connects TRBV4-3 to TRBJ2-2; the D is unclear. Sequencing input: memory CD4+ T cells from blood. The TCR comes from a female donor in good health, serving as a healthy control. The CDR3 DNA reads TGCGCCAGCAGGGACGGACCGAACACCGGGGAGCTGTTTTTT. Its translation: CASRDGPNTGELFF.